The next 28 T cell receptor beta chains were all read from a single sample in a study of blood T cell repertoires in COVID-19. The table came from immunoSEQ multiplex PCR; TCRdb's copy has only in-frame clones and leaves some out. Among about 54,000 clones listed, 90% were seen once. Sequencing was done on a sample of peripheral blood. These receptors were taken from a woman between 40 and 55 years old with active COVID-19.

The V and J genes are TRBV29-1 and TRBJ2-5; D is possibly TRBD2 (6 bases). Germline loops: CDR1 SQVTM, CDR2 ANQGSEA. The ends were cut back, 2 bases at V and 0 bases at J, with 16 bases in the middle. The CDR3 extends over 16 amino acids. The DNA for the CDR3 is TGCAGCGTTGAATTTTTTAGGAGGGAGTACCAAGAGACCCAGTACTTC. It specifies CSVEFFRREYQETQYF.

The chain joins TRBV6-5 to TRBJ1-2, with 7 bases lining up with TRBD1. Germline CDR1 reads MNHEY; CDR2 reads SVGAGI. V was clipped by 6 bases and J by 8 bases; unmatched bases: 9. The CDR3 extends over 13 amino acids. For the CDR3, the DNA is TGTGCCAGCAGCCCCAGGGGGATTTGGGGCTACACCTTC. It specifies CASSPRGIWGYTF.

The rearrangement uses TRBV18 and TRBJ1-5; 8 bases fit TRBD1. The J segment lost 3 bases and the V segment lost 2 bases, leaving 3 bases of the junction unmatched. The CDR3 runs to 15 residues. Per germline, CDR1 KGHSH and CDR2 LQKENI. As DNA, the CDR3 is TGTGCCAGCTCACCATTGGGACAGGCCAATCAGCCCCAGCATTTT. This translates into CASSPLGQANQPQHF.

This chain uses TRBV15 with TRBJ2-7, with 9 bases lining up with TRBD1. The CDR3 runs to 14 residues. The germline V gene has CDR1 LNHNV and CDR2 YYDKDF (reference sequence). The V segment lost 3 bases and the J segment 3 bases; nucleotides outside the gene matches: 3. The CDR3 region has the DNA TGTGCCACCAGCAGCGACAGGGGGGTCTACGAGCAGTACTTC. Its translation is CATSSDRGVYEQYF. Filled out from reference TRBV15 and TRBJ2-7, the complete variable domain reads DAMVIQNPRYQVTQFGKPVTLSCSQTLNHNVMYWYQQKSSQAPKLLFHYYDKDFNNEADTPDNFQSRRPNTSFCFLDIRSPGLGDTAMYLCATSSDRGVYEQYFGPGTRLTVT.

This chain joins TRBV6-4 and TRBJ2-2; no clear D gene. From germline, CDR1 is MRHNA and CDR2 SNTAGT. The CDR3 loop spans 14 amino acids. V lost 4 bases, J lost 1 base, and 7 bases lay in between. CDR3 residues: CASSVQRNTGELFF. CDR3 bases: TGTGCCAGCAGTGTACAGAGGAACACCGGGGAGCTGTTTTTT.

V gene TRBV7-9 combines with J gene TRBJ2-5; a weak D match, TRBD1 (6 bases). Trimming left V 5 bases short and J 1 base short, with 8 bases between. This CDR3 spans 13 amino acids. CDR1 is SEHNR and CDR2 is FQNEAQ in the germline V gene (reference sequence). In nucleotides, the CDR3 is TGTGCCAGCAGCCGGACAGCCCAAGAGACCCAGTACTTC. Residues: CASSRTAQETQYF.

The V gene is TRBV19, the J gene TRBJ1-1; possibly TRBD1 for D (6 bases). The CDR3 contains 14 residues. With 2 bases removed from V and 5 bases from J, the gap between germline ends came to 12 bases. The germline gives CDR1 LNHDA, CDR2 SQIVND (reference sequence). The CDR3 here is CASSITGRRTEAFF. The CDR3, as DNA: TGTGCCAGTAGTATAACAGGGCGGAGAACTGAAGCTTTCTTT.

The chain combines TRBV10-2 with TRBJ1-4, with 7 bases matching TRBD1. The CDR3 sequence is 14 residues long. V lost 3 bases and J lost 5; bases outside the gene matches: 3. Germline-derived CDR1 and CDR2 are WSHSY and SAAADI. The CDR3, as DNA: TGCGCCAGCAGTGATAGGGGGCCGAATGAAAAACTGTTTTTT. Translation: CASSDRGPNEKLFF.

V and J are TRBV11-3 and TRBJ1-1; a weak D match, TRBD1 (5 bases). Looked up from germline, CDR1 is SGHNT and CDR2 is YENEEA. This CDR3 is 14 amino acids long. V was shortened by 3 bases and J by 0 bases, with 8 bases between the two germline ends. Here the CDR3 DNA reads TGTGCCAGCAGCTTGACAGTTCTGAACACTGAAGCTTTCTTT. Translated: CASSLTVLNTEAFF.

The rearrangement joins TRBV4-1 to TRBJ2-1; D is ambiguous. V was shortened by 1 base and J by 7 bases, with 8 bases between the two germline ends. Germline CDR1 MGHRA, CDR2 YSYEKL. The CDR3 runs 13 residues. In DNA, the CDR3 is TGCGCCAGCAGCCAAGTGGTCAGGAATGAGCAGTTCTTC. This codes for CASSQVVRNEQFF.

The chain is built from TRBV6-5 and TRBJ1-2; D not resolved. The CDR3 spans 14 residues. Germline V gene lookup returns CDR1 MNHEY and CDR2 SVGAGI. Trimming pared 5 bases from V and 2 bases from J, leaving 12 bases between. This CDR3 reads CASSPRPGNYGYTF. The DNA for the CDR3 is TGTGCCAGCAGTCCCCGACCGGGGAACTATGGCTACACCTTC.

The DNA of the CDR3 is TGTGCCAGCAGTTACTCTCAGGGCATGGTTTTAGGTGGCTACACCTTC. Amino acid sequence: CASSYSQGMVLGGYTF. J is TRBJ1-2 and V is TRBV6-5; D is perhaps TRBD1 (5 bases). The germline V and J ends were trimmed by 0 bases and 7 bases, with 18 bases remaining between them. The CDR3 extends over 16 amino acids. Germline CDR1 MNHEY, CDR2 SVGAGI.

The chain employs TRBV27 and TRBJ2-7; possibly TRBD2 for D (6 bases). The CDR3 is 14 residues long. In germline, CDR1 is MNHEY, CDR2 SMNVEV (reference sequence). Trimming shortened V by 3 bases and J by 1 base, and 10 bases separated the two germline ends. CDR3 amino acids: CASSLGRTSYEQYF. CDR3 nucleotides: TGTGCCAGCAGTTTGGGGAGGACGTCCTACGAGCAGTACTTC.

The chain employs TRBV5-1 and TRBJ2-2; TRBD1 matches 8 bases. Per germline, CDR1 SGHRS and CDR2 YFSETQ. This CDR3 spans 15 amino acids. Unmatched junction bases numbered 3, after V lost 4 bases and J lost 1 base. The CDR3 here is CASSATGVNTGELFF. CDR3 DNA sequence: TGCGCCAGCAGCGCGACAGGGGTGAACACCGGGGAGCTGTTTTTT.

V is TRBV18 and J is TRBJ2-7; TRBD1 matches at 7 bases. Trimming cost V 3 bases and J 2 bases; bases outside gene matches: 4. The length of the CDR3 is 14 residues. Germline V gene lookup returns CDR1 KGHSH and CDR2 LQKENI. The CDR3 sequence: CASSPDRRTYEQYF. DNA for the CDR3: TGTGCCAGCTCACCGGACAGGAGGACCTACGAGCAGTACTTC.

The chain employs TRBV29-1 and TRBJ2-3; 7 nucleotides align to TRBD2. The V and J ends lost 2 bases and 0 bases, in that order; junction bases with no gene match: 2. Germline CDR1 reads SQVTM; CDR2 reads ANQGSEA. The CDR3 covers 14 residues. The CDR3 DNA reads TGCAGCGTTGAACGGGGGGATAGCACAGATACGCAGTATTTT. Residues: CSVERGDSTDTQYF.

V is TRBV9 and J is TRBJ1-2; D not resolved. The germline V and J ends were trimmed by 0 bases and 1 base, with 10 bases remaining between them. The CDR3 length is 15 residues. Germline CDR1 is SGDLS and CDR2 is YYNGEE. The CDR3 sequence: CASSVDPEVNYGYTF. The CDR3, as DNA: TGTGCCAGCAGCGTAGACCCAGAGGTTAACTATGGCTACACCTTC.

The chain employs TRBV5-1 and TRBJ2-6; maybe TRBD1 (5 bases). Germline CDR1 and CDR2: SGHRS and YFSETQ. The CDR3 contains 17 residues. V lost 1 base and J 2 bases, leaving 13 bases between the germline ends. The chain's CDR3 is CASSLRGSVTGANVLTF. In DNA, the CDR3 is TGCGCCAGCAGCTTGAGGGGATCGGTGACTGGGGCCAACGTCCTGACTTTC. Filled out from reference TRBV5-1 and TRBJ2-6, the complete variable domain reads KAGVTQTPRYLIKTRGQQVTLSCSPISGHRSVSWYQQTPGQGLQFLFEYFSETQRNKGNFPGRFSGRQFSNSRSEMNVSTLELGDSALYLCASSLRGSVTGANVLTFGAGSRLTVL.

The chain employs TRBV6-1 and TRBJ1-6, with D possibly TRBD1 on 5 matching bases. The V end lost 2 bases, the J end lost 9 bases, and 11 bases lay between the germline ends. From germline, CDR1 is MNHNS and CDR2 SASEGT. CDR3 length equals 14 residues. DNA for the CDR3: TGTGCCAGCAGTGAACCAGGGCGGACTTCACCCCTCCACTTT. Translated: CASSEPGRTSPLHF.

The rearrangement joins TRBV5-4 to TRBJ2-2; D remains unclear. The V gene's germline CDR1 is SGHNT and CDR2 YYREEE (reference sequence). V dropped 5 bases and J dropped 3 bases, with 8 bases sitting between them. The CDR3 has 13 residues. DNA of the CDR3: TGTGCCAGCAGTCGCCAGGACACCGGGGAGCTGTTTTTT. Protein: CASSRQDTGELFF.

The rearrangement uses TRBV20-1 and TRBJ2-7, with 7 bases identical to TRBD1. The junction had 6 bases not matched to a gene; V was cut back by 6 bases and J by 7 bases. This CDR3 spans 11 amino acids. Germline lookup yields CDR1 DFQATT and CDR2 SNEGSKA (reference sequence). CDR3 protein: CSAQDREEQYF. The CDR3 nucleotides read TGCAGTGCACAAGACAGGGAAGAGCAGTACTTC.

The genes are TRBV5-1 and TRBJ2-2; TRBD1 is a possible D gene (5 bases). The germline V gene encodes CDR1 SGHRS and CDR2 YFSETQ. The V end lost 4 bases, the J end lost 1 base, and 14 bases lay between the germline ends. The CDR3 covers 16 residues. The CDR3 is CASSKGLSKNTGELFF. The CDR3 DNA is TGCGCCAGCAGCAAGGGGTTATCCAAGAACACCGGGGAGCTGTTTTTT.

The chain couples TRBV6-6 to TRBJ1-6; the D is unclear. Deletions cut 2 bases from V and 5 bases from J, with 7 bases between. The CDR3 is 14 residues long. Germline lookup yields CDR1 MNHNY and CDR2 SVGAGI (reference sequence). CDR3: CASSYRTNNSPLHF. The CDR3 nucleotides read TGTGCCAGCAGTTACCGGACTAATAATTCACCCCTCCACTTT.

The chain combines TRBV5-1 with TRBJ1-1; D gene uncertain. Germline V gene lookup returns CDR1 SGHRS and CDR2 YFSETQ. Trimming removed 4 bases at V and 5 bases at J, with 21 bases between. The length of the CDR3 is 16 residues. In DNA form, the CDR3 reads TGCGCCAGCAGCCCCCGAACGGGCGGACGGAGGACTGAAGCTTTCTTT. Translated: CASSPRTGGRRTEAFF.

The chain carries TRBV9 and TRBJ2-7; no definite D call. Germline V CDR1 and CDR2: SGDLS, YYNGEE. Deletions cut 0 bases from V and 5 bases from J, with 6 bases between. This CDR3 contains 12 residues. The CDR3 sequence: CASSVVEDEQYF. As DNA, the CDR3 is TGTGCCAGCAGCGTAGTTGAGGACGAGCAGTACTTC.

This clone was detected once. The chain recombines TRBV9 with TRBJ2-1, with unresolved D. This CDR3 is built from 12 residues. From germline, CDR1 is SGDLS and CDR2 YYNGEE. Trimming took 0 bases from V and 10 from J, leaving 8 bases between them. The CDR3 protein is CASSVGSLEQFF. CDR3 nucleotides: TGTGCCAGCAGCGTAGGCTCCCTAGAGCAGTTCTTC.

By frequency in the sample, this clone is medium-sized. The rearrangement links TRBV24-1 to TRBJ1-2, with a possible D match to TRBD1 (6 bases). Per the germline V gene, CDR1 is KGHDR and CDR2 is SFDVKD. Trimming shortened V by 4 bases and J by 5 bases, and 19 bases separated the two germline ends. The CDR3 is made up of 16 amino acids. The CDR3 coding sequence is TGTGCCACCAGTGACTTCGGGACACCTTCGTCTTATGGCTACACCTTC. Residues: CATSDFGTPSSYGYTF.

This sequence joins TRBV6-5 and TRBJ2-1, with 7 bases fitting TRBD1. The CDR3 spans 15 residues. V gave up 5 bases and J gave up 0 bases; unmatched junction bases: 4. From germline, CDR1 is MNHEY and CDR2 SVGAGI. The CDR3 region is CASSNTGVSYNEQFF. The DNA for the CDR3 is TGTGCCAGCAGTAATACAGGGGTCTCCTACAATGAGCAGTTCTTC.